This T cell receptor (beta chain) was sequenced during a study of cytomegalovirus exposure and HLA in healthy donors. General study points: The classifier, whose performance was assessed in both the original and validation cohorts, reportedly diagnosed cytomegalovirus status with high specificity and sensitivity. V- and J-gene trimming in TCR beta was tied to a missense DCLRE1C variant by an analysis performed later.

Researchers ran the PCR with 60 Vbeta and 13 Jbeta primers. Assay: immunoSEQ multiplex PCR; the TCRdb copy retains only in-frame clones and omits some. Here the sample spans tens of thousands of clones, 67% being singletons. A note on this clone: Its target is not known.

This clonotype originated in a woman in her forties or fifties in good health and CMV-seropositive. Sequenced input: PBMCs.

This CDR3 reads CASSLAGWGGRNTGELFF. Written as DNA, the CDR3 is TGTGCCAGCAGTTTGGCGGGTTGGGGGGGAAGGAACACCGGGGAGCTGTTTTTT. The chain recombines TRBV28 with TRBJ2-2, with 7 nucleotides matching TRBD2. Trimming removed 3 bases from V and 1 base from J; junction bases left unmatched: 11. Looked up from germline, CDR1 is MDHEN and CDR2 is SYDVKM. The CDR3 contains 18 residues.